The sequence of this T cell receptor (beta chain) was determined in a study of cytomegalovirus exposure and HLA in healthy donors. V was trimmed by 0 bases and J by 6 bases, leaving 15 bases between them. In germline, CDR1 is SGDLS, CDR2 YYNGEE. This CDR3 spans 15 amino acids. In regard to this clone: As yet, its antigen is unknown.

13 Jbeta primers and 60 Vbeta primers were used for the PCR. Produced via immunoSEQ multiplex PCR; TCRdb's table is partial and in-frame only. In total, the table holds 150,000 or so clones. Notes on the study in general: About 87% or about 30% of the time was how often most TCR beta V segments were productive, according to an earlier analysis.

The chain recombines TRBV9 with TRBJ1-1; D not certain. The specimen sequenced was PBMCs. The receptor was isolated from a man aged 25-45 years in good health and CMV-seronegative. CDR3 nucleotides: TGTGCCAGCAGCGTAGGAGGAGGGTGGTCGGCTGAAGCTTTCTTT. Amino acids: CASSVGGGWSAEAFF.